This T cell receptor beta chain was identified during a study of blood T cell repertoires in COVID-19. The CDR3 is made up of 15 amino acids. The V gene's germline CDR1 is MNHEY and CDR2 SVGAGI. V lost 7 bases and J 0 bases, leaving 12 bases between the germline ends. Sequenced by immunoSEQ multiplex PCR; TCRdb stores in-frame clones only, minus some. There are fewer than 250,000 clones in the sample; 80% to 90% occur only once, and 2.9% lies in the top ten. This clonotype was sampled from a man aged 45 to 65 with active or convalescent COVID-19. This sequence joins TRBV6-5 and TRBJ2-2; possibly TRBD1 for D (6 bases). Sample: peripheral blood. The DNA of the CDR3 is TGTGCCAGCACCCAGGGGTCGGCGAACACCGGGGAGCTGTTTTTT. This codes for CASTQGSANTGELFF.